This TCR beta chain appears in the sequencing data of a study of T cell responses to AZD1222 COVID-19 vaccine. Analysis merged second doses at about 4 or about 12 weeks. Method: immunoSEQ multiplex PCR; TCRdb's copy keeps in-frame clones and lacks some. The data hold some 150,000 clones, with 88% observed a single time. A remark on this clone: Its target is unknown.

The CDR3 spans 17 residues. Germline assignment: CDR1 SGHTA and CDR2 FQGNSA. Trimming at V came to 1 base and at J to 0 bases, leaving 6 bases not matched to a gene. Study-wide results and caveats: The study found Spike-specific TCR breadth and depth rose after two AZD1222 doses. The donors showed a predominance of white British ancestry and of females, with possible underestimation of clonal diversity. Only a handful of AZD1222 recipients, five to seven in all, had baseline seropositivity.

J is TRBJ1-5 and V is TRBV7-2; 7 nucleotides match TRBD1. The clonotype was recovered from an adult who received the AZD1222 COVID-19 vaccine. Sequenced here: peripheral blood, sampled 28 days after the second AZD1222 dose. CDR3 DNA: TGTGCCAGCAGCTTAGGGACAGGTCAAGTTAGCAATCAGCCCCAGCATTTT. It translates to CASSLGTGQVSNQPQHF.